This TCR beta chain emerged from a study of T cell repertoires in cytomegalovirus infection (dated by TCRdb to about 2019). Study-wide context: Recently identified HLA-C-restricted CMV epitopes, whose presentation resists viral immunomodulation, were targeted by peptide stimulations together with well-studied HLA-B-restricted epitopes. Donor HLA type was relevant to the analysis, because carriage of CMV infection together with the matching HLA type was indicated by public TCR beta signatures. Beyond this particular receptor, the publication reports: Carriers of CMV infection plus the relevant HLA type were discriminated by the cumulative frequency of public TCR beta family members in the study cohort and in an independent 352-donor cohort. The ex vivo response was dominated by HLA-C-restricted CMV-specific TCR beta clonotypes, which also provided the single most frequent clonotype in two of eight donors.

These reads were obtained on an Illumina HiSeq 1500. Clones were called with MiXCR by TCRdb after fastp trimmed the public reads at Q25, and only in-frame beta chains were retained. Rows are unified per CDR3 protein, each entry keeping the most common DNA and genes. In this sample the table shows some 920,000 distinct CDR3 sequences, around 32% of which occur a single time. 11% to 15% of the sample is in the top ten clones. The CDR3 covers 15 residues, taking in both the cysteine and the phenylalanine. The read is trimmed to its CDR3 DNA, 45 bases read in frame from base 1. Trimming at the junction amounts to 2 bases on V and 0 bases on J, and the germline ends lie 9 bases apart. CDR1 and CDR2, per the germline V gene (reference sequence), are LNHDA and SQIVND. The sample's treatment or condition label, decoded: in vitro stimulation with specific CMV peptide epitopes to enrich CMV-specific T cells.

In this sample, this clonotype turned up many times. There is no known antigen for this receptor. No much larger clonotype is one base removed from it; base qualities were not supplied. The TCR sequence derives from a human donor in good health (CMV status not recorded). Some clones in this sample may be carry-over from other donors' samples. The sequencing here drew on cultured CD8+ T cells from PBMCs, taken from culture after CMV antigen stimulation. The sequence joins TRBV19 to TRBJ2-3; the D gene identity is not certain. The DNA reads as follows: TGTGCCAGTAGTATATCCCCAGCTAGCACAGATACGCAGTATTTT. Its coded protein is CASSISPASTDTQYF.